The sequence of this T cell receptor beta chain was determined in a study of graft-versus-host responses after intestinal transplantation (dated by TCRdb to the early 2020s). A note on the overall study: Multivisceral, liver-intestinal, or isolated intestinal transplants were received by the recipients. Bulk TCR-beta CDR3 sequencing was used to track graft-versus-host and host-versus-graft alloreactive T cell clones in the graft, circulation and bone marrow after intestinal transplantation. Alloreactive clones were identified by sequencing pre-transplant mixed lymphocyte reaction products and comparing these products with unstimulated pre-transplant donor and recipient T cells. Of the roughly 24 intestinal transplant recipients enrolled in the cohort, one of whom was a retransplant, 3 patients without pretransplant specimens were excluded. Rather than being sequenced by the commercial service, samples from a few later patients were sequenced in-house on an Illumina MiSeq and processed with MiXCR. All recipients received anti-thymocyte globulin induction followed by maintenance tacrolimus and steroids for three to four years. A peak of at least 4% donor T cells among recipient peripheral blood mononuclear cells was the definition used for donor T cell macrochimerism. On the study overall, not on this receptor specifically: The relatively low number and heterogeneity of intestinal transplant patients limited the conclusions. Early after transplant, declines in HvG clones were associated with peak levels of circulating GvH clones. GvH clones turned up in recipient bone marrow, with some appearing earlier in ileal mucosa or blood, a pattern consistent with an intestinal mucosal origin. Patients with donor T cell macrochimerism had high GvH to HvG T cell clonal ratios in their allografts.

The V end gives up 6 bases and the J end 3 bases, leaving 5 bases in the junction not matched to a gene. Per the germline V gene, MNHEY is the CDR1 and SVGAGI is the CDR2. The CDR3 runs 15 amino acids, cysteine and phenylalanine included. Of the read, only the CDR3 DNA is kept; its 45 bases are in frame from base 1. For this clone: Which antigen it targets is not known. Within one base of it there is no much larger clone, and no base qualities were kept.

In light of the paper, this sample's time point label describes: cells obtained before transplantation from donor or recipient. CD3+CD4+ and CD3+CD8+ populations were FACS-sorted from unstimulated pre-transplant donor and recipient cells taken from spleen or lymph nodes. Receptors were amplified or captured by the immunoSEQ multiplex PCR assay. For most patients, genomic DNA was isolated with the Qiagen DNeasy Blood and Tissue Kit and sent frozen to Adaptive Biotechnologies for TCR sequencing. High-throughput TCR-beta CDR3 sequencing of genomic DNA from most patients was performed by Adaptive Biotechnologies. The authors' analysis ran thus. Adaptive's ImmunoSEQ software was the source of the TCR sequencing data for fewer than 20 patients, while three other patients were processed with MiXCR and VDJtools. To correct CD4 versus CD8 sorting errors, sequences present in both subsets at a frequency ratio below 5:1 were removed. CDR3 nucleotide sequences shared by donor and recipient were removed because the origin of these sequences could not be assigned. At least 2-fold expansion over unstimulated cells and a minimum CFSE-low frequency of 0.002% (template counts) or 0.001% (read counts) were required for clones to be classified as alloreactive. Clones were considered mappable if detected in sequenced pre-transplant spleen, lymph node, or MLR CFSE-low populations of the donor or recipient. Cumulative frequency of alloreactive clones was calculated as a percentage of all sequences weighted by copy number. TCRdb retrieved this table from immuneACCESS and kept in-frame rearrangements only. Not all clones are present; in checked studies, unresolved V genes account for under half, and no reason is known for the remainder. V, J and clone size are taken as reported in that table, and D and trimming were inferred from the DNA itself. For this sample there are about 94,000 clones; roughly 91% appear just once. In total, the top ten clones hold around 0.53% of the sample.

The material was unstimulated CD8+ T cells sorted from spleen or lymph node cells, obtained before intestinal transplant. Here the chain combines TRBV6-5 and TRBJ2-1, with 10 bases aligning to TRBD2. The TCR sequence derives from a human donor who received an intestinal transplant. The DNA reads TGTGCCAGCAGCCCTAGCGGGGGACTCTACAATGAGCAGTTCTTC. Translation gives CASSPSGGLYNEQFF.